This entry concerns a single TCR beta chain. These data originate in a study of blood T cell repertoires in COVID-19. Across the study: The study drew acute and convalescent COVID-19 samples from the United States, Italy and Spain.

Sequenced by immunoSEQ multiplex PCR; TCRdb stores in-frame clones only, minus some. The sample includes a few hundred thousand clones, roughly 90% of them seen just once. Recruitment covered over 20 US areas and drew participants whose ages spanned about 18 to 90 years. Cohorts were determined from participant-reported clinical history. Exposed enrollees encountered a COVID-19 case at some point within 2 weeks before study entry. CDR3 size: 16 residues. The germline CDR1 and CDR2 sequences are LGHNT and FRNRAP. V trimming: 0 bases; J trimming: 0 bases; junction bases outside the gene matches: 3. The receptor comes from a woman in her twenties or thirties who had been exposed to COVID-19. Sequencing input: PBMCs or T cells enriched from blood (not recorded which). The chain is built from TRBV12-5 and TRBJ2-7, with 9 bases fitting TRBD2. The CDR3, as DNA: TGTGCTAGTGGTTTGGTACTTAGCGGGAGCTCCTACGAGCAGTACTTC. Protein product: CASGLVLSGSSYEQYF.